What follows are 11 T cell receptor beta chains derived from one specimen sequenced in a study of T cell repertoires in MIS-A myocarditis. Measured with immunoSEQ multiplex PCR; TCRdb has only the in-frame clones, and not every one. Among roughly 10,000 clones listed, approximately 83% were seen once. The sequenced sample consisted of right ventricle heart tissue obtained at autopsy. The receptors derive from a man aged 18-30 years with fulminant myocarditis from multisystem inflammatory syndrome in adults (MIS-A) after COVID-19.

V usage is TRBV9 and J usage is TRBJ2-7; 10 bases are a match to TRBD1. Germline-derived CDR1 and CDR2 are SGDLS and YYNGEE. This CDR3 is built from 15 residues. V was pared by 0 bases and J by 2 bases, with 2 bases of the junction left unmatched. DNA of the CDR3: TGTGCCAGCAGCGTAGGGGACAGGGGACCCTACGAGCAGTACTTC. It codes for CASSVGDRGPYEQYF.

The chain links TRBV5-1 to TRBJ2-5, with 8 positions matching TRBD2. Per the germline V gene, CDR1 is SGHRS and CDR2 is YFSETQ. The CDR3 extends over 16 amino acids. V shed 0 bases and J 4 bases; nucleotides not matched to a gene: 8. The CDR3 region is CASSLGPAGELETQYF. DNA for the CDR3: TGCGCCAGCAGCTTGGGTCCAGCGGGGGAACTAGAGACCCAGTACTTC.

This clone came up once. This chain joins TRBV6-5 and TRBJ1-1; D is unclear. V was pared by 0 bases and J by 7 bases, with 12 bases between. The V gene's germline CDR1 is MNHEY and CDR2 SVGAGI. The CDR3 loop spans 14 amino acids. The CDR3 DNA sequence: TGTGCCAGCAGTTACTCGATGTGGGCGGGTGAAGCTTTCTTT. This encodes CASSYSMWAGEAFF.

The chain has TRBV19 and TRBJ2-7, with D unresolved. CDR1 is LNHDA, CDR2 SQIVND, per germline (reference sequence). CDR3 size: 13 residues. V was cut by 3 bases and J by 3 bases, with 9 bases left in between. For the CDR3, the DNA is TGTGCCAGTAGTATTACAGCTGGCTACGAGCAGTACTTC. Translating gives CASSITAGYEQYF.

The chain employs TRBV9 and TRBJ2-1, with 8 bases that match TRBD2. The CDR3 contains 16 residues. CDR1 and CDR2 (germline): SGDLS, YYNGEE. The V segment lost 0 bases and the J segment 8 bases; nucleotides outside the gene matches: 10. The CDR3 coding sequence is TGTGCCAGCAGCGTAGCCCTAGCGGGCCTAGGGGATGAGCAGTTCTTC. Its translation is CASSVALAGLGDEQFF.

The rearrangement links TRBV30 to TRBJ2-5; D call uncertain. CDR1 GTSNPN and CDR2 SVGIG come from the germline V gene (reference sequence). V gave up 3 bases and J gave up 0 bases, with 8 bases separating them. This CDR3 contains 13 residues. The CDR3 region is CAWRSGHQETQYF. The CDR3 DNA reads TGTGCCTGGAGGTCCGGGCACCAAGAGACCCAGTACTTC.

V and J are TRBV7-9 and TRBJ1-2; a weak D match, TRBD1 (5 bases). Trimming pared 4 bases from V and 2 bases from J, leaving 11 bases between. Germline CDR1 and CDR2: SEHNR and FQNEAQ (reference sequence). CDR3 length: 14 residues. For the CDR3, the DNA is TGTGCCAGCAGCTCCATCAGGGCCAACTATGGCTACACCTTC. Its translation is CASSSIRANYGYTF. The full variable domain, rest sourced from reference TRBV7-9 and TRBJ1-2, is DTGVSQNPRHKITKRGQNVTFRCDPISEHNRLYWYRQTLGQGPEFLTYFQNEAQLEKSRLLSDRFSAERPKGSFSTLEIQRTEQGDSAMYLCASSSIRANYGYTFGSGTRLTVV.

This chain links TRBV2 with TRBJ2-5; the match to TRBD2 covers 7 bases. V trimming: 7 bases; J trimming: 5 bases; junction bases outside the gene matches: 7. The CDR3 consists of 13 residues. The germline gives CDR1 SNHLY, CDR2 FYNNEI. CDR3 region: CASILAVGETQYF. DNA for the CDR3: TGTGCCAGCATTCTAGCGGTGGGGGAGACCCAGTACTTC.

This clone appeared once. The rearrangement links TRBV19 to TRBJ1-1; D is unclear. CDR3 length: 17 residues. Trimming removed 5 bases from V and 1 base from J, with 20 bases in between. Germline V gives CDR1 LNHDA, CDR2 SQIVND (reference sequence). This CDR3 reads CASSPYYAGKANTEAFF. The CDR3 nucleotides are TGTGCCAGTAGTCCTTATTACGCGGGGAAAGCGAACACTGAAGCTTTCTTT.

CDR3 loop: CASSYSLAGNTLEQFF. DNA of the CDR3: TGTGCCAGCAGTTACTCCCTAGCGGGGAATACACTTGAGCAGTTCTTC. The chain is built from TRBV6-2 or TRBV6-3 and TRBJ2-1; 9 bases are a match to TRBD2. V shed 0 bases, J shed 9 bases, and the junction held 9 bases outside the gene matches. The CDR3 sequence is 16 residues long. Germline CDR1 and CDR2: MNHEY and SVGEGT.

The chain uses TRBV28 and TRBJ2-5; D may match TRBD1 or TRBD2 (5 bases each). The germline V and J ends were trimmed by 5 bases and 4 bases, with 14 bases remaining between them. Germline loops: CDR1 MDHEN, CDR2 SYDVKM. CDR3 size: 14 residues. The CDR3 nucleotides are TGTGCCAGCAGTATACCTCAGGGACGAGAGACCCAGTACTTC. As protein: CASSIPQGRETQYF.